This TCR beta chain was recorded in a study of beta chain features in type 1 diabetes. Study-wide results and limits: Sequencing used cDNA, and cells with high TCR expression could therefore be over-represented. The similarity of naive, central memory and Treg TCRB repertoires appeared greater among patients than among healthy donors. Type 1 diabetes patients showed a moderate but significant shortening of TCRB CDR3s in all four CD4+ subsets.

It was via CD45RO/CCR7/CD25/CD127/CD95/CD27 that CD4+ naive, central memory, regulatory and stem cell-like memory cells were sorted. The isolated RNA, all of it, was reverse transcribed, so expressed TCRB transcripts were what got sequenced. Sequencing was performed with immunoSEQ multiplex PCR; in TCRdb, only in-frame clones are kept and a portion is missing. The sample holds 310,000 or so clones; approximately 8.2% are singletons and the top ten take around 0.45%. To note about this clone: Its antigen is unknown.

This CDR3 has 15 amino acids. Germline lookup yields CDR1 MNHEY and CDR2 SVGAGI. Trimming pared 5 bases from V and 3 bases from J, leaving 16 bases between. The receptor comes from a woman in her late teens or twenties in good health. The sequencing sample was made of central memory CD4+ T cells from blood. V and J are TRBV6-5 and TRBJ1-1; D is ambiguous. CDR3 sequence reads: CASSPGGPLYTEAFF. The CDR3 bases are TGTGCCAGCAGTCCTGGCGGGCCATTGTACACTGAAGCTTTCTTT.